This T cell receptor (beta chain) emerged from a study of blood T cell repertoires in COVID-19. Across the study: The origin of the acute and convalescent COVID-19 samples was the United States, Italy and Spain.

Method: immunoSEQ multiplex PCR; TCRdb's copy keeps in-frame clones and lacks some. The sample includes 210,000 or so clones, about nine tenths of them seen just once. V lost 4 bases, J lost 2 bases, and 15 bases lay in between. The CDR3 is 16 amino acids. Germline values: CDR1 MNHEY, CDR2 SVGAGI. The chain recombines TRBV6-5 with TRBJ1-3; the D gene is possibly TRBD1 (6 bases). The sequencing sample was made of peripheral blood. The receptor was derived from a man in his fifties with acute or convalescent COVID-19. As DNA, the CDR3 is TGTGCCAGCAGTTCAAACGGCCAGGGGACTGGAAACACCATATATTTT. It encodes CASSSNGQGTGNTIYF.